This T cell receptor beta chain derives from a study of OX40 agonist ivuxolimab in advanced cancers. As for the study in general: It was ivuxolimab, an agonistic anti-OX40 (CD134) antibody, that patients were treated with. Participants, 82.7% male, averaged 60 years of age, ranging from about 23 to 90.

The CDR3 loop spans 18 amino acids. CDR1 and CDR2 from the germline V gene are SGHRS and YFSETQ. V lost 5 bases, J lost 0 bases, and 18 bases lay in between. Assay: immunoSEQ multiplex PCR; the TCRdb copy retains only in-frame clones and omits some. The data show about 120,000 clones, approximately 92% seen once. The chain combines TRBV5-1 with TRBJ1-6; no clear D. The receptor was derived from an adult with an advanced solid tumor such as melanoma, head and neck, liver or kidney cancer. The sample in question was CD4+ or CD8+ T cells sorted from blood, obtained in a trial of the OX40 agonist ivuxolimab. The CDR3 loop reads CASSLSSTPSSYNSPLHF. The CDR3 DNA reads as TGCGCCAGCAGTCTTTCCTCGACTCCTAGCTCCTATAATTCACCCCTCCACTTT.